This TCR beta chain was profiled in a study of PD-1 blockade in classical Hodgkin lymphoma. As for the study in general: On a schedule of every 2 weeks, patients received nivolumab 3 mg/kg intravenously.

Concerning this clone itself: Its antigen is not identified.

Overall study results and limits: Patients with an early start, nivolumab under 1 year after ASCT, were excluded. By C4D1, diversity of CD4+ TCRs had risen significantly, whereas that of CD8+ TCRs had not. Complete responders possessed baseline diversity comparable to newly diagnosed patients.

Every one of the patients relapsed after autologous stem cell transplantation (brentuximab vedotin exposure was variable). Method: immunoSEQ multiplex PCR; TCRdb's copy keeps in-frame clones and lacks some. This table holds approximately 11,000 clones, 70% to 90% found once. The CDR3 length is 16 residues. CDR1 and CDR2 from the germline V gene are SGHTA and FQGNSA. V was trimmed by 5 bases and J by 7 bases, leaving 20 bases between them. V and J are TRBV7-2 and TRBJ1-4; tentative D call: TRBD1 (6 bases). This receptor was obtained from a human donor with classical Hodgkin lymphoma. Sample: peripheral blood mononuclear cells (PBMCs), taken at baseline. The CDR3 sequence is CASSGEVRGLGEKLFF. The CDR3 DNA reads as TGTGCCAGCAGCGGGGAGGTGCGGGGGCTCGGTGAAAAACTGTTTTTT. The full variable domain, in which reference TRBV7-2 and TRBJ1-4 provide the parts outside the CDR3, is GAGVSQSPSNKVTEKGKDVELRCDPISGHTALYWYRQSLGQGLEFLIYFQGNSAPDKSGLPSDRFSAERTGGSVSTLTIQRTQQEDSAVYLCASSGEVRGLGEKLFFGSGTQLSVL.